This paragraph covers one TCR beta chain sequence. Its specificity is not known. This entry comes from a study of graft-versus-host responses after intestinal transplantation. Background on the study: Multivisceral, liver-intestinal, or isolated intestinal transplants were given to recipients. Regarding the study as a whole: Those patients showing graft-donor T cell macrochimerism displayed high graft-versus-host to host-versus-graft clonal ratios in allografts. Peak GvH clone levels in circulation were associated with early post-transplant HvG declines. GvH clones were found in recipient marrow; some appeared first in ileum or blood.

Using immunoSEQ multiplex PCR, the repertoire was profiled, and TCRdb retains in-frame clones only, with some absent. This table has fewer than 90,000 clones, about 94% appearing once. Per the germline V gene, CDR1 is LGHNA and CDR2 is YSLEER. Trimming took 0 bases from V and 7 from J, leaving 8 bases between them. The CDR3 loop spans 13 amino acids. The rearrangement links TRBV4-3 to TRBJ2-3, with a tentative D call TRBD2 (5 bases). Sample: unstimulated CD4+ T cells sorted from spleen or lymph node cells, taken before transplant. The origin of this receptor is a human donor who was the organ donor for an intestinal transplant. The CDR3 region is CASSQDRGNTQYF. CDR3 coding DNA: TGCGCCAGCAGCCAAGATCGGGGAAATACGCAGTATTTT.